This T cell receptor beta chain was retrieved from a study of STAT3 mutations in large granular lymphocyte leukemia. Study results and limitations: At least one immunodominant TCR beta clonotype appeared in every T-cell large granular lymphocyte leukemia patient.

Deletions cut 2 bases from V and 4 bases from J, with 14 bases between. The CDR3 length is 15 residues. CDR1 is KGHSH, CDR2 LQKENI, per germline. Remarks on this clone: The antigen is unknown.

Assay used: immunoSEQ multiplex PCR; TCRdb lists only in-frame clones, some missing. The table includes just over 15,000 clones, roughly 91% detected once. Sequenced: peripheral blood mononuclear cells. The chain combines TRBV18 with TRBJ1-1; D is possibly TRBD1 (6 bases). The clonotype was recovered from a woman in her forties or fifties with T-cell large granular lymphocyte leukemia. Some clones in this sample may be carry-over from other donors' samples. Written as DNA, the CDR3 is TGTGCCAGCTCACCAAGGGGGGAGAGGAGCACTGAAGCTTTCTTT. Amino acid sequence: CASSPRGERSTEAFF. The complete variable domain, with remaining parts taken from reference TRBV18 and TRBJ1-1, reads NAGVMQNPRHLVRRRGQEARLRCSPMKGHSHVYWYRQLPEEGLKFMVYLQKENIIDESGMPKERFSAEFPKEGPSILRIQQVVRGDSAAYFCASSPRGERSTEAFFGQGTRLTVV.